One sample yielded the 24 T cell receptor beta chains listed below, sequenced in a study of Tregs in tolerant kidney transplant recipients. The data were produced by immunoSEQ multiplex PCR, yet TCRdb's version contains in-frame clones alone and is incomplete. This table holds more than 90,000 clones, approximately 93% found once. Mixed chimerism was transient after nonmyeloablative marrow transplants from related graft donors. The specimen comprised CD4+ T cells from blood (PBMCs), sampled 12 months after the transplant. Receptor source: a human patient who received a combined kidney and bone marrow transplant. Some T cells may have come from the graft donor.

The chain links TRBV4-3 to TRBJ2-5; no reliable D call. Germline CDR1 and CDR2: LGHNA and YSLEER. The CDR3 contains 13 residues. V gave up 0 bases and J gave up 4 bases, with 6 bases separating them. The CDR3 spells CASSQDLRETQYF. The CDR3 DNA is TGCGCCAGCAGCCAAGACCTCCGAGAGACCCAGTACTTC.

The gene calls are TRBV4-2 and TRBJ2-5; D might be TRBD1 (5 bases). The end of the DNA fits TRBJ2-7 better, so the J call may be wrong. The germline CDR1 and CDR2 sequences are LGHNA and YNFKEQ. This CDR3 is built from 16 residues. The CDR3 sequence is CASSQDIRQSSYEQYF. The CDR3 DNA follows: TGTGCCAGCAGCCAAGATATCCGACAGAGCTCCTACGAGCAGTACTTC.

The chain uses TRBV27 and TRBJ2-5; D not certain. The better agreement between TRBJ2-7 and the DNA end casts doubt on the J call. CDR3 size: 14 residues. In germline, CDR1 is MNHEY, CDR2 SMNVEV (reference sequence). In nucleotides, the CDR3 is TGTGCCAGCAGTTCAACCCCTAGGTCCTACGAGCAGTACTTC. Protein sequence: CASSSTPRSYEQYF.

The V and J genes are TRBV19 and TRBJ2-2, with D possibly TRBD1 on 5 matching bases. This CDR3 contains 14 residues. Per the germline V gene, CDR1 is LNHDA and CDR2 is SQIVND (reference sequence). V lost 3 bases and J lost 7, with 12 bases in between. CDR3 coding DNA: TGTGCCAGTAGTATTGGGGCTTTGTTCGGGGAGCTGTTTTTT. Amino acid sequence: CASSIGALFGELFF.

This chain joins TRBV18 and TRBJ1-1; the D gene is possibly TRBD1 (6 bases). This CDR3 region has 16 residues. The germline V gene encodes CDR1 KGHSH and CDR2 LQKENI. V gave up 1 base and J gave up 3 bases, with 15 bases separating them. The CDR3 protein is CASSPLAGAGDTEAFF. The CDR3 DNA reads as TGTGCCAGCTCACCACTTGCGGGGGCGGGAGACACTGAAGCTTTCTTT. The full variable domain, completed using reference TRBV18 and TRBJ1-1, is NAGVMQNPRHLVRRRGQEARLRCSPMKGHSHVYWYRQLPEEGLKFMVYLQKENIIDESGMPKERFSAEFPKEGPSILRIQQVVRGDSAAYFCASSPLAGAGDTEAFFGQGTRLTVV.

This chain uses TRBV2 with TRBJ2-7, with 9 bases matching TRBD2. Germline trimming cut 8 bases from V and 2 bases from J; bases unmatched to any gene: 10. This CDR3 spans 15 amino acids. The germline V gene encodes CDR1 SNHLY and CDR2 FYNNEI. CDR3 DNA sequence: TGTGCCAGCTCTTTCGCAGCGGGGGGTACCTACGAGCAGTACTTC. Translated: CASSFAAGGTYEQYF.

CDR3 in DNA: TGTGCCAGCAGCCTCAGGGGGCCCTCTGGCTACACCTTC. As protein: CASSLRGPSGYTF. The chain links TRBV11-2 to TRBJ1-2, with TRBD1 matching over 8 bases. Germline V lookup: CDR1 SGHAT, CDR2 FQNNGV. The CDR3 runs to 13 residues. J lost 7 bases, V lost 5 bases, and 6 bases had no gene match.

The rearrangement joins TRBV11-2 to TRBJ1-4; maybe TRBD1 (6 bases). This CDR3 contains 14 residues. With 5 bases removed from V and 6 bases from J, the gap between germline ends came to 13 bases. CDR1 is SGHAT, CDR2 FQNNGV, per germline. CDR3 in DNA: TGTGCCAGCAGCCCTAGGGGGTGGGATGAAAAACTGTTTTTT. Protein product: CASSPRGWDEKLFF.

V usage is TRBV19 and J usage is TRBJ2-5; 7 bases align to TRBD2. This CDR3 is built from 14 residues. J lost 5 bases, V lost 7 bases, and 10 bases had no gene match. Germline CDR1 reads LNHDA; CDR2 reads SQIVND (reference sequence). The CDR3 DNA is TGTGCCAGTACCCCAGGCGGGGGTGAGGAGACCCAGTACTTC. Its translation: CASTPGGGEETQYF.

The chain links TRBV15 to TRBJ2-2, with 8 bases fitting TRBD1. The V segment lost 5 bases and the J segment 1 base; nucleotides outside the gene matches: 0. CDR1 LNHNV and CDR2 YYDKDF come from the germline V gene (reference sequence). The CDR3 totals 14 residues. CDR3 sequence reads: CATSGQGNTGELFF. The CDR3, as DNA: TGTGCCACCAGCGGACAGGGGAACACCGGGGAGCTGTTTTTT.

This clone was found once. The chain has TRBV18 and TRBJ2-3; the D gene is possibly TRBD1 (6 bases). This CDR3 spans 15 amino acids. V was trimmed by 3 bases and J by 2 bases, leaving 12 bases between them. The germline gives CDR1 KGHSH, CDR2 LQKENI. The CDR3: CASSPVTGITDTQYF. As DNA, the CDR3 is TGTGCCAGCTCACCCGTTACAGGGATCACAGATACGCAGTATTTT.

This rearrangement joins TRBV9 to TRBJ2-1; 12 bases match TRBD2. Per the germline V gene, CDR1 is SGDLS and CDR2 is YYNGEE. V was clipped by 3 bases and J by 4 bases; unmatched bases: 2. The CDR3 spans 15 residues. CDR3 bases: TGTGCCAGCAGCGCTAGCGGGAGGGATTACAATGAGCAGTTCTTC. Translating gives CASSASGRDYNEQFF.

The V and J genes are TRBV15 and TRBJ2-7, with D uncertain. The CDR3 is made up of 16 amino acids. Per the germline V gene, CDR1 is LNHNV and CDR2 is YYDKDF (reference sequence). V was shortened by 0 bases and J by 0 bases, with 12 bases between the two germline ends. The CDR3, as DNA: TGTGCCACCAGCAGAGATCTGTCCAGGTTCTCCTACGAGCAGTACTTC. Translation gives CATSRDLSRFSYEQYF.

This chain links TRBV5-1 with TRBJ2-2, with 7 positions matching TRBD1. The CDR3 is made up of 16 amino acids. CDR1 and CDR2 from the germline V gene are SGHRS and YFSETQ. The J segment lost 6 bases and the V segment lost 0 bases, leaving 8 bases of the junction unmatched. CDR3 region: CASSLETGIGAGELFF. The CDR3 nucleotides are TGCGCCAGCAGCTTGGAGACAGGGATAGGGGCCGGGGAGCTGTTTTTT.

CDR3 nucleotide sequence: TGTGCCAGCAGAACGAGGGGGGGAGGGACACCCCTCCACTTT. Encoded protein: CASRTRGGGTPLHF. The chain carries TRBV6-5 and TRBJ1-6; tentatively, D is TRBD1 (6 bases). Germline V CDR1 and CDR2: MNHEY, SVGAGI. The CDR3 is made up of 14 amino acids. The V and J ends lost 6 bases and 11 bases respectively, with 17 bases between them.

The V and J genes are TRBV10-3 and TRBJ1-4; D possibly corresponds to TRBD1 (6 bases). This CDR3 contains 14 residues. Between the trimmed V and J ends, which lost 5 bases and 6 bases, there was a span of 13 bases. The germline CDR1 and CDR2 sequences are ENHRY and SYGVKD. In DNA, the CDR3 is TGTGCCATCAGTCCTCAGGGGCTGGATGAAAAACTGTTTTTT. Amino acid sequence: CAISPQGLDEKLFF.

The sample holds a few counts of this clone. V and J are TRBV19 and TRBJ1-4; D ambiguous. The CDR3 length is 16 residues. The germline V gene encodes CDR1 LNHDA and CDR2 SQIVND (reference sequence). V lost 8 bases, J lost 2 bases, and 18 bases lay in between. DNA of the CDR3: TGTGCCAGTGGTTCAGACATCCCGGGGACTAATGAAAAACTGTTTTTT. Translated, it gives CASGSDIPGTNEKLFF. Complete variable domain (other parts from reference TRBV19 and TRBJ1-4): DGGITQSPKYLFRKEGQNVTLSCEQNLNHDAMYWYRQDPGQGLRLIYYSQIVNDFQKGDIAEGYSVSREKKESFPLTVTSAQKNPTAFYLCASGSDIPGTNEKLFFGSGTQLSVL.

J is TRBJ2-7 and V is TRBV16; 8 nucleotides match TRBD2. The CDR3 has 14 residues. Germline assignment: CDR1 KGHSY and CDR2 FQNENV. Unmatched junction bases numbered 2, after V lost 2 bases and J lost 2 bases. CDR3 nucleotides: TGTGCCAGCAGCCAAGGGACTAGTCCCTACGAGCAGTACTTC. It yields the protein CASSQGTSPYEQYF.

The chain couples TRBV5-4 to TRBJ2-7; 12 bases align to TRBD1. J was trimmed by 2 bases and V by 0 bases; bases with no gene match: 12. This CDR3 contains 19 residues. The V gene's germline CDR1 is SGHNT and CDR2 YYREEE (reference sequence). In DNA, the CDR3 is TGTGCCAGCAGCTTGGGTACCCCCGGGACAGGGGGCAGGACCTACGAGCAGTACTTC. It is translated as CASSLGTPGTGGRTYEQYF.

The chain combines TRBV18 with TRBJ2-7; 14 bases are a match to TRBD2. With V trimmed by 2 bases and J by 5 bases, 11 bases remained unmatched. The CDR3 has 18 residues. Germline CDR1 and CDR2: KGHSH and LQKENI. The CDR3 nucleotides read TGTGCCAGCTCACCAGCTTCGTTACCGGGACTAGCGGGGGACGAGCAGTACTTC. Translation: CASSPASLPGLAGDEQYF.

V is TRBV18 and J is TRBJ2-7, with D perhaps matching TRBD2 (5 bases). Germline V gene sequence: CDR1 KGHSH, CDR2 LQKENI. The CDR3 is 12 amino acids. V dropped 3 bases and J dropped 7 bases, with 10 bases sitting between them. The CDR3, as DNA: TGTGCCAGCTCACCCGGGGTCAGGGAGCAGTACTTC. Protein sequence: CASSPGVREQYF.

The chain combines TRBV2 with TRBJ2-3, with D maybe TRBD2 (5 bases). V lost 4 bases and J 5 bases, leaving 13 bases between the germline ends. Germline V gene lookup returns CDR1 SNHLY and CDR2 FYNNEI. The CDR3 covers 14 residues. CDR3 loop: CASSVGGGGDTQYF. The CDR3 DNA sequence: TGTGCCAGCAGTGTAGGCGGAGGCGGAGATACGCAGTATTTT. Complete variable domain (other parts from reference TRBV2 and TRBJ2-3): EPEVTQTPSHQVTQMGQEVILRCVPISNHLYFYWYRQILGQKVEFLVSFYNNEISEKSEIFDDQFSVERPDGSNFTLKIRSTKLEDSAMYFCASSVGGGGDTQYFGPGTRLTVL.

The chain uses TRBV5-1 and TRBJ1-2, with 10 positions matching TRBD1. CDR3 size: 16 residues. Looked up from germline, CDR1 is SGHRS and CDR2 is YFSETQ. The trim removed 0 bases at V and 4 bases at J, leaving 6 bases unmatched. The CDR3 sequence: CASSLVGDRGSYGYTF. CDR3 DNA sequence: TGCGCCAGCAGCTTGGTGGGGGACAGGGGCTCCTATGGCTACACCTTC.

This chain uses TRBV6-5 with TRBJ1-3; perhaps TRBD1 as D (5 bases). V lost 8 bases and J 9 bases, leaving 17 bases between the germline ends. The CDR3 sequence is 13 residues long. Per the germline V gene, CDR1 is MNHEY and CDR2 is SVGAGI. The DNA of the CDR3 is TGTGCCAGCTCCAGGGACTCCGAGTCCACCATATATTTT. It codes for CASSRDSESTIYF.